Listed here are 25 T cell receptor beta chains from one sample, sequenced in a study of blood T cell repertoires in COVID-19. Profiling relied on immunoSEQ multiplex PCR, and the TCRdb table lists in-frame clones only, not all of them. The sample has approximately 150,000 clones, just under 90% seen once. The specimen was peripheral blood. The receptors here all came from a woman in her 50s with active or convalescent COVID-19.

This chain joins TRBV24-1 and TRBJ1-5, with D possibly matching TRBD1 (5 bases). V was shortened by 4 bases and J by 7 bases, with 16 bases between the two germline ends. The CDR3 runs 15 residues. The germline CDR1 and CDR2 sequences are KGHDR and SFDVKD. The CDR3 nucleotides are TGTGCCACCAGTGACACGACAGCCCCTAAGCAGCCCCAGCATTTT. Translated: CATSDTTAPKQPQHF.

The rearrangement joins TRBV19 to TRBJ1-1; a possible D gene is TRBD1 (5 bases). The V and J ends lost 1 base and 3 bases respectively, with 12 bases between them. The CDR3 spans 15 residues. Germline CDR1 reads LNHDA; CDR2 reads SQIVND (reference sequence). Here the CDR3 reads CASSIGVRADTEAFF. The DNA for the CDR3 is TGTGCCAGTAGTATAGGCGTCAGGGCTGACACTGAAGCTTTCTTT.

This sequence joins TRBV2 and TRBJ2-1; possibly TRBD2 for D (7 bases). CDR1 is SNHLY and CDR2 is FYNNEI in the germline V gene. The CDR3 spans 14 residues. V was cut by 4 bases and J by 8 bases, with 15 bases left in between. The CDR3 DNA reads as TGTGCCAGCAGTGTTCGGGGGGCCGCGGATGAGCAGTTCTTC. It encodes CASSVRGAADEQFF.

The J gene is TRBJ1-3, the V gene TRBV4-2; weak D call: TRBD1 (5 bases). The germline V and J ends were trimmed by 5 bases and 3 bases, with 20 bases remaining between them. Germline CDR1 and CDR2: LGHNA and YNFKEQ. This CDR3 comprises 17 residues. CDR3 amino acids: CASSYSGAGAGGNTIYF. The CDR3, as DNA: TGTGCCAGCAGCTACAGCGGGGCCGGGGCGGGTGGAAACACCATATATTTT.

This clone was seen a few times. The chain couples TRBV19 to TRBJ2-1; the D is unclear. Germline loops: CDR1 LNHDA, CDR2 SQIVND (reference sequence). Trimming took 6 bases from V and 6 from J, leaving 12 bases between them. The CDR3 has 13 residues. CDR3 DNA sequence: TGTGCCAGTAGCCGACTTAACCTCAATGAGCAGTTCTTC. This translates into CASSRLNLNEQFF.

The chain joins TRBV28 to TRBJ2-2; 15 nucleotides line up with TRBD2. The trim removed 7 bases at V and 1 base at J, leaving 19 bases unmatched. CDR1 and CDR2 from the germline V gene are MDHEN and SYDVKM. The CDR3 has 22 residues. In nucleotides, the CDR3 is TGTGCCAGCAAGATATTCAAGAAATCGGGACTAGCGGGAGGAAAGAACACCGGGGAGCTGTTTTTT. Translating it yields CASKIFKKSGLAGGKNTGELFF.

V gene TRBV29-1 combines with J gene TRBJ1-2, with D uncertain. Trimming took off 6 bases at V and 6 bases at J, with 8 bases between the two ends. Germline V lookup: CDR1 SQVTM, CDR2 ANQGSEA. The CDR3 length is 10 residues. In DNA, the CDR3 is TGCAGCGTAGGCGGCGATGGCTACACCTTC. Translating gives CSVGGDGYTF.

The CDR3 region is CATSRVRGRAYEQYF. Written as DNA, the CDR3 is TGTGCCACCAGCAGAGTACGCGGGAGGGCCTACGAGCAGTACTTC. The chain couples TRBV15 to TRBJ2-7; 9 bases match TRBD2. CDR1 is LNHNV, CDR2 YYDKDF, per germline (reference sequence). CDR3 length: 15 residues. V shed 1 base and J 2 bases; nucleotides not matched to a gene: 3. The complete variable domain, with remaining parts taken from reference TRBV15 and TRBJ2-7, reads DAMVIQNPRYQVTQFGKPVTLSCSQTLNHNVMYWYQQKSSQAPKLLFHYYDKDFNNEADTPDNFQSRRPNTSFCFLDIRSPGLGDTAMYLCATSRVRGRAYEQYFGPGTRLTVT.

This clone has more than one count but fewer than ten. This chain connects TRBV4-3 to TRBJ1-3; the match to TRBD1 covers 7 bases. The germline V gene encodes CDR1 LGHNA and CDR2 YSLEER. There are 16 residues in the CDR3. Unmatched junction bases numbered 2, after V lost 0 bases and J lost 0 bases. CDR3 nucleotides: TGCGCCAGCAGCCAAGATAGGACAGGCTCTGGAAACACCATATATTTT. This sequence encodes CASSQDRTGSGNTIYF.

This chain connects TRBV4-3 to TRBJ2-2; TRBD2 matches at 8 bases. V was clipped by 0 bases and J by 6 bases; unmatched bases: 3. Germline V gene data show CDR1 as LGHNA and CDR2 as YSLEER. The CDR3 contains 15 residues. The CDR3 DNA reads TGCGCCAGCAGCCAAGACCGACTAGCGTCCGGGGAGCTGTTTTTT. This codes for CASSQDRLASGELFF.

The rearrangement uses TRBV10-3 and TRBJ2-7, with TRBD2 identical over 11 bases. With V trimmed by 2 bases and J by 3 bases, 6 bases remained unmatched. Looked up from germline, CDR1 is ENHRY and CDR2 is SYGVKD. This CDR3 contains 16 residues. The CDR3 DNA follows: TGTGCCATCAGTGAGAACGGACTAGCGGGTAACTACGAGCAGTACTTC. Translating gives CAISENGLAGNYEQYF.

J is TRBJ2-1 and V is TRBV4-3; tentative D call: TRBD2 (5 bases). The CDR3 length is 12 residues. Per germline, CDR1 LGHNA and CDR2 YSLEER. With 0 bases removed from V and 10 bases from J, the gap between germline ends came to 7 bases. The CDR3 region is CASSQDRREQFF. CDR3 DNA: TGCGCCAGCAGCCAAGATAGGAGGGAGCAGTTCTTC.

The chain carries TRBV9 and TRBJ2-3, with 11 bases lining up with TRBD2. V lost 4 bases, J lost 3 bases, and 7 bases stayed unmatched. Germline lookup yields CDR1 SGDLS and CDR2 YYNGEE. The CDR3 has 16 amino acids. CDR3: CASSRLAGGTTDTQYF. The CDR3 DNA sequence: TGTGCCAGCAGCCGTTTAGCGGGGGGGACGACAGATACGCAGTATTTT.

This clone was seen once. The rearrangement links TRBV29-1 to TRBJ1-2; D not resolved. The CDR3 runs to 12 residues. CDR1 and CDR2 from the germline V gene are SQVTM and ANQGSEA. V lost 2 bases, J lost 8 bases, and 12 bases lay in between. CDR3 protein: CSVEPGFGGYTF. The CDR3 bases are TGCAGCGTTGAACCAGGTTTTGGAGGCTACACCTTC.

This rearrangement joins TRBV4-3 to TRBJ2-1, with TRBD2 matching 7 bases. Germline CDR1 and CDR2: LGHNA and YSLEER. This CDR3 comprises 15 residues. V shed 2 bases and J 10 bases; nucleotides not matched to a gene: 11. CDR3 in DNA: TGCGCCAGCAGCCAATTCCGCGGGAGTCTGATAGAGCAGTTCTTC. Its translation is CASSQFRGSLIEQFF.

This chain joins TRBV7-2 and TRBJ1-1; 8 nucleotides line up with TRBD1. Germline trimming cut 4 bases from V and 0 bases from J; bases unmatched to any gene: 16. Germline CDR1 reads SGHTA; CDR2 reads FQGNSA. The CDR3 runs 19 residues. CDR3 DNA: TGTGCCAGCAGCTACCGACAGAGACAGGGGAAGCTCATGAACACTGAAGCTTTCTTT. Translated, it gives CASSYRQRQGKLMNTEAFF.

The chain recombines TRBV7-8 with TRBJ2-4; 8 positions agree with TRBD1. J lost 9 bases, V lost 2 bases, and 6 bases had no gene match. This CDR3 contains 14 residues. Germline values: CDR1 SGHVS, CDR2 FQNEAQ. CDR3 bases: TGTGCCAGCAGCTTAAATCAGGGGGCAGGCATTCAGTACTTC. Protein product: CASSLNQGAGIQYF.

The chain couples TRBV3-1 (or the pseudogene TRBV3-2) to TRBJ2-3, with D unclear. This CDR3 is 16 amino acids long. In germline, CDR1 is LGHDT, CDR2 YNNKEL (reference sequence). Trimming removed 4 bases from V and 1 base from J, with 15 bases in between. The CDR3 region has the DNA TGTGCCAGCAGCCCCCGTGTGTCGTTCGGCACAGATACGCAGTATTTT. This encodes CASSPRVSFGTDTQYF.

CDR3 amino acids: CASSYKGTAGEQYF. The CDR3 DNA sequence: TGTGCCAGCAGCTACAAAGGGACTGCGGGCGAGCAGTACTTC. This chain uses TRBV7-4 with TRBJ2-7, with a possible D match to TRBD2 (6 bases). The CDR3 is 14 amino acids. Trimming pared 4 bases from V and 6 bases from J, leaving 16 bases between. From germline, CDR1 is SGHVT and CDR2 SQSDAQ.

This CDR3 is CASSPGQGKTEAFF. Written as DNA, the CDR3 is TGTGCCAGCTCACCAGGGCAGGGGAAGACTGAAGCTTTCTTT. This chain joins TRBV18 and TRBJ1-1, with D possibly matching TRBD1 (6 bases). CDR1 is KGHSH, CDR2 LQKENI, per germline. Between the trimmed V and J ends, which lost 2 bases and 5 bases, there was a span of 12 bases. CDR3 length: 14 residues. The complete variable domain, with remaining parts taken from reference TRBV18 and TRBJ1-1, reads NAGVMQNPRHLVRRRGQEARLRCSPMKGHSHVYWYRQLPEEGLKFMVYLQKENIIDESGMPKERFSAEFPKEGPSILRIQQVVRGDSAAYFCASSPGQGKTEAFFGQGTRLTVV.

This chain joins TRBV12-5 and TRBJ2-5; D might be TRBD2 (7 bases). This CDR3 is 22 amino acids long. Germline CDR1 and CDR2: LGHNT and FRNRAP. The V end was cut by 6 bases, the J end by 0 bases, with 35 bases between. CDR3 nucleotide sequence: TGTGCTAGTGGCCCCGCCCAGACGGGGGGTTTGAGGCTTAGGGGGTACCAAGAGACCCAGTACTTC. It specifies CASGPAQTGGLRLRGYQETQYF.

The rearrangement links TRBV5-1 to TRBJ1-3; possible D gene TRBD1, 5 bases. The CDR3 covers 15 residues. Trimming took 2 bases from V and 0 from J, leaving 9 bases between them. From germline, CDR1 is SGHRS and CDR2 YFSETQ. This CDR3 reads CASSFQGYSGNTIYF. The CDR3 DNA reads TGCGCCAGCAGCTTCCAGGGATACTCTGGAAACACCATATATTTT.

The chain is built from TRBV27 and TRBJ2-7; TRBD2 agrees at 7 bases. Germline CDR1 is MNHEY and CDR2 is SMNVEV (reference sequence). The CDR3 runs to 17 residues. V trimming: 2 bases; J trimming: 0 bases; junction bases outside the gene matches: 10. The CDR3 DNA reads as TGTGCCAGCAGTTTACTCCCCCCGGGGGGATCCTCCTACGAGCAGTACTTC. It encodes CASSLLPPGGSSYEQYF.

This sequence joins TRBV5-1 and TRBJ1-2; 11 nucleotides line up with TRBD1. J lost 7 bases, V lost 4 bases, and 6 bases had no gene match. The CDR3 consists of 14 residues. The germline V gene encodes CDR1 SGHRS and CDR2 YFSETQ. The CDR3: CASSADRGQGGYTF. The CDR3, as DNA: TGCGCCAGCAGCGCGGACAGGGGGCAGGGTGGCTACACCTTC.

V gene TRBV27 combines with J gene TRBJ2-1; 8 positions match TRBD2. CDR1 is MNHEY and CDR2 is SMNVEV in the germline V gene (reference sequence). J lost 6 bases, V lost 5 bases, and 12 bases had no gene match. The length of the CDR3 is 16 residues. CDR3 in amino acids: CASSPPGTRRINEQFF. CDR3 in DNA: TGTGCCAGCAGTCCTCCCGGGACTAGACGAATCAATGAGCAGTTCTTC.